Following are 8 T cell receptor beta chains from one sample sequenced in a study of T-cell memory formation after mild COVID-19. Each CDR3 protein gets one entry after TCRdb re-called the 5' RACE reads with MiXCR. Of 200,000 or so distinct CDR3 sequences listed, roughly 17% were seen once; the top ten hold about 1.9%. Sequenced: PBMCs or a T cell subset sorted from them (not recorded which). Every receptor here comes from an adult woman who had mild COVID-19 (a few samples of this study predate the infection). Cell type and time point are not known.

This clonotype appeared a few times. The CDR3 protein is CASSPPSLTPQEQFF. CDR3 nucleotides: TGTGCCAGCTCACCACCTAGCCTCACCCCCCAGGAGCAGTTCTTC. The rearrangement joins TRBV18 to TRBJ2-1; D remains ambiguous. The CDR3 covers 15 residues. CDR1 is KGHSH, CDR2 LQKENI, per germline. With 0 bases removed from V and 10 bases from J, the gap between germline ends came to 16 bases.

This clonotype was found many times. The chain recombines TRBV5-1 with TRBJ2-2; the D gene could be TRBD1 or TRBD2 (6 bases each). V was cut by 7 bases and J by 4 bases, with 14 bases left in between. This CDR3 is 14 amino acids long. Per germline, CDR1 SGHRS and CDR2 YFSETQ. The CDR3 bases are TGCGCCAGCGAGGGGGGCTCGGGCACCGGGGAGCTGTTTTTT. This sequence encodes CASEGGSGTGELFF.

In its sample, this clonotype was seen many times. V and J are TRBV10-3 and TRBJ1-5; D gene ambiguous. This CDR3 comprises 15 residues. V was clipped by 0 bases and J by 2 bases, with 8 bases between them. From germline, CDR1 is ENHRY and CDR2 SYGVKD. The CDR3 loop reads CAISESIRGNQPQHF. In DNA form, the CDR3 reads TGTGCCATCAGTGAGTCGATTAGGGGCAATCAGCCCCAGCATTTT.

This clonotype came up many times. The CDR3 DNA is TGTGCCAGCAGCTTCCTCCCCCTAGCGGGAGGGAACACCGGGGAGCTGTTTTTT. This codes for CASSFLPLAGGNTGELFF. This rearrangement joins TRBV7-3 to TRBJ2-2, with 11 bases lining up with TRBD2. From germline, CDR1 is SGHTA and CDR2 FQGTGA. V lost 3 bases to trimming and J lost 1 base; unmatched junction nucleotides: 7. This CDR3 is built from 18 residues.

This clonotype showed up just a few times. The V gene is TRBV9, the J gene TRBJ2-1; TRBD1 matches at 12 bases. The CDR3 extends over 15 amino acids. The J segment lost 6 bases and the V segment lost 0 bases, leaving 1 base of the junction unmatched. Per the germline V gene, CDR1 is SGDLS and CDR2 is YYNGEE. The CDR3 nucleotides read TGTGCCAGCAGCGTAGAGGGACAGGGGGCCAATGAGCAGTTCTTC. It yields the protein CASSVEGQGANEQFF.

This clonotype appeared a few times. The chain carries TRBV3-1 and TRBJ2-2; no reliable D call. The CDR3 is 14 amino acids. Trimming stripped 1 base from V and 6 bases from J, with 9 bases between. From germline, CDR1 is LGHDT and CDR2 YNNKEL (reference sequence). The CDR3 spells CASSQGGSPGELFF. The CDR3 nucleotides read TGTGCCAGCAGCCAAGGGGGTAGTCCCGGGGAGCTGTTTTTT.

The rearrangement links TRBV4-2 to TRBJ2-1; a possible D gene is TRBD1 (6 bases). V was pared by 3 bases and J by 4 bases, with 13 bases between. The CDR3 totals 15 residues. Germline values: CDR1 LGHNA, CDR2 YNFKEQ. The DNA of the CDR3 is TGTGCCAGCAGCCATTATAGGACAGAATACAATGAGCAGTTCTTC. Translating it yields CASSHYRTEYNEQFF.

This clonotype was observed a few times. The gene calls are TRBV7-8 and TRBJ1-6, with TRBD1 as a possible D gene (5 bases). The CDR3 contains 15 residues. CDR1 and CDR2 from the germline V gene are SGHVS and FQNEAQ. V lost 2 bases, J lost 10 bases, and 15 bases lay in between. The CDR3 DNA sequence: TGTGCCAGCAGCTTACGACCGAAGGAGGGGTCACCCCTCCACTTT. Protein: CASSLRPKEGSPLHF.